In this sample, the clone carrying this TCR beta chain turned up many times. The data belong to a study of T cells in Graves' hyperthyroidism and ophthalmopathy. Ophthalmopathy patients all had a Clinical Activity Score of at least 3, a NOSPECS grade of at least 4 and disease under 3 months old. From RNA transcripts, TCR beta CDR3 regions were amplified. The primer set for the first-round RT-PCR of the TCR CDR3 was HTBI. TCRdb reprocessed the multiplex PCR reads with MiXCR, giving one entry per CDR3 protein. There are 240,000 or so distinct CDR3 sequences in the sample; roughly 17% occur only once, and 25% to 30% lies in the top ten. The germline V gene encodes CDR1 MNHNS and CDR2 SASEGT. The ends were cut back, 6 bases at V and 8 bases at J, with 13 bases in the middle. The CDR3 spans 12 residues.

The TCR comes from a woman under 30 with Graves' ophthalmopathy. The sample comprised blood. This chain uses TRBV6-1 with TRBJ1-1; D call uncertain. CDR3 region: CASSFVSGEAFF. The CDR3 DNA reads as TGTGCCAGCAGCTTCGTTTCGGGAGAAGCTTTCTTT.